This T cell receptor (beta chain) is drawn from a study of blood T cell repertoires in COVID-19. Overall study: The analysed material was cDNA or gDNA that came from T cells, B-cell-depleted T cells, or PBMCs.

Ages ranged from about 18 to 89 years, with residence in about two dozen US areas. CDR3 length: 14 amino acids. Trimming removed 6 bases at V and 2 bases at J, with 13 bases between. CDR1 is LNHDA, CDR2 SQIVND, per germline (reference sequence). In the authors' methods: Estimated nucleated cell counts came from reference gene primer amplification. Assay: immunoSEQ multiplex PCR; the TCRdb copy retains only in-frame clones and omits some. Clone size and V and J calls were adopted from that table, with D and trimming inferred from the DNA. This sample carries around 230,000 clones, 85% to 90% of them seen once, and the ten largest clones take roughly 4%.

The genes are TRBV19 and TRBJ1-2; D unresolved. This clonotype was sampled from a woman in her twenties or thirties with acute COVID-19. Material: PBMCs or T cells enriched from blood (not recorded which). The CDR3 DNA reads TGTGCCAGTAGCCAATCACAGATCAACTATGGCTACACCTTC. It translates to CASSQSQINYGYTF.